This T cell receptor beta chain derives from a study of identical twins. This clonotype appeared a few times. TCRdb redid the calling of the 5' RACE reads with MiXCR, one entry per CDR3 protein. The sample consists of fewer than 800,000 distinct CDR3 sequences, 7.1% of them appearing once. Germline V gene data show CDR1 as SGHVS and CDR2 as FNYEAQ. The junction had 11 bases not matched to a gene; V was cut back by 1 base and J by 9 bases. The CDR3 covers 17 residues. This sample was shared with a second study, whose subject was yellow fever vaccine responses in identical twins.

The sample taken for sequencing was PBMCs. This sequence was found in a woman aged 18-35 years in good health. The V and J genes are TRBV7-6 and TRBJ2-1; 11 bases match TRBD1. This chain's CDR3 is CASSLVAGTGGTGEQFF. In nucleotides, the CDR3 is TGTGCCAGCAGCTTAGTTGCCGGGACAGGGGGGACCGGTGAGCAGTTCTTC.